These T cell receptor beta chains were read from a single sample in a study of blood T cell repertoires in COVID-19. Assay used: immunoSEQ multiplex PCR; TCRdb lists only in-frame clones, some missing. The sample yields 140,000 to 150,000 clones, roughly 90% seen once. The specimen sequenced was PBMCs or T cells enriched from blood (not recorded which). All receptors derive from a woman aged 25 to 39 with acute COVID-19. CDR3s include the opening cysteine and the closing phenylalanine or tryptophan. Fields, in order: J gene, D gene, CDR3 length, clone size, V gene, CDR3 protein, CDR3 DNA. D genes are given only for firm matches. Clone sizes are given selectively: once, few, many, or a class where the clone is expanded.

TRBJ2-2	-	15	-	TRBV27	CASSLLQGDTGELFF	TGTGCCAGCAGTTTACTACAGGGAGACACCGGGGAGCTGTTTTTT
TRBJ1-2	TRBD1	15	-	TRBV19	CASSNDRGTGYGYTF	TGTGCCAGTAGTAACGACAGGGGTACGGGCTATGGCTACACCTTC
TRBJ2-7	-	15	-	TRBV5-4	CASSRFLGSSYEQYF	TGTGCCAGCAGCCGTTTCCTGGGCAGCTCCTACGAGCAGTACTTC
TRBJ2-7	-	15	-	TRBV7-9	CASSLGEDSSYEQYF	TGTGCCAGCAGCTTAGGTGAAGATAGCTCCTACGAGCAGTACTTC
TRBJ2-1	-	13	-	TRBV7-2	CASSRYTDNEQFF	TGTGCCAGCAGCCGTTACACCGACAATGAGCAGTTCTTC
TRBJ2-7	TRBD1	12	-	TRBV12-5	CASGSGQGRQYF	TGTGCTAGTGGTTCGGGACAGGGTCGGCAGTACTTC
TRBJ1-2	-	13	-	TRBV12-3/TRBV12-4	CASSRDNIYGYTF	TGTGCCAGCAGTCGCGATAATATCTATGGCTACACCTTC
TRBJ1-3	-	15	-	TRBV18	CASSPSDGGGNTIYF	TGTGCCAGCTCACCATCGGACGGGGGGGGAAACACCATATATTTT
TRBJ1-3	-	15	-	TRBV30	CAWRDGTPKGNTIYF	TGTGCCTGGAGGGACGGGACACCAAAGGGAAACACCATATATTTT
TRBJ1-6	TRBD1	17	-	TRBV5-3	CARSGGTGSSYNSPLHF	TGTGCCAGAAGCGGGGGGACAGGGAGCTCCTATAATTCACCCCTCCACTTT
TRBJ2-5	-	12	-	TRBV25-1	CASSEGAETQYF	TGTGCCAGCAGTGAAGGGGCCGAGACCCAGTACTTC
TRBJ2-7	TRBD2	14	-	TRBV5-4	CASSLQREGGEQYF	TGTGCCAGCAGCTTACAGCGGGAGGGGGGGGAGCAGTACTTC
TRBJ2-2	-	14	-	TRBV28	CASSLAGSPGELFF	TGTGCCAGCAGTTTAGCAGGGTCTCCCGGGGAGCTGTTTTTT
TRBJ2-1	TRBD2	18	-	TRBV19	CASSIFGPTSGIKNEQFF	TGTGCCAGTAGTATTTTTGGACCAACTAGCGGGATTAAAAATGAGCAGTTCTTC
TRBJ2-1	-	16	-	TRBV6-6	CASSYSREPSYNEQFF	TGTGCCAGCAGTTACTCACGGGAGCCCTCCTACAATGAGCAGTTCTTC
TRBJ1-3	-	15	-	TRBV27	CASTLSANTGNTIYF	TGTGCCAGCACCCTATCAGCGAATACTGGAAACACCATATATTTT
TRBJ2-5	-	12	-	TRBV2	CASSGGGETQYF	TGTGCCAGCAGTGGTGGGGGGGAGACCCAGTACTTC
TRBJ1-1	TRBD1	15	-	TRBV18	CASSLQGASDTEAFF	TGTGCCAGCTCATTGCAGGGGGCTTCGGACACTGAAGCTTTCTTT
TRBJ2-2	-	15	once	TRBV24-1	CATGEEPRNTGELFF	TGTGCCACCGGAGAGGAGCCGAGGAACACCGGGGAGCTGTTTTTT
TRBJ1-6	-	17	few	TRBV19	CASSATKGGAASSPLHF	TGTGCCAGTAGCGCCACAAAAGGGGGGGCCGCCTCGTCACCCCTCCACTTT
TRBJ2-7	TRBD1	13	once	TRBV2	CASQGQPTGEQYF	TGTGCCAGCCAGGGACAGCCGACGGGCGAGCAGTACTTC
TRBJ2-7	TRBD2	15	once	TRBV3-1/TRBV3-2	CASSPETSGRIEQYF	TGTGCCAGCAGCCCGGAAACTAGCGGGAGGATCGAGCAGTACTTC
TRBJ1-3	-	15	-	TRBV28	CASRPPPGTGNTIYF	TGTGCCAGCAGGCCCCCCCCCGGGACAGGAAACACCATATATTTT
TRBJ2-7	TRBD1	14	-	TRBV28	CASKIGQDTYEQYF	TGTGCCAGCAAGATAGGACAGGATACCTACGAGCAGTACTTC
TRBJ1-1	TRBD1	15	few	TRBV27	CASSSRQGWNTEAFF	TGTGCCAGCAGTTCACGACAGGGGTGGAACACTGAAGCTTTCTTT
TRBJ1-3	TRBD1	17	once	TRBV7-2	CASSSGQGRLPGNTIYF	TGTGCCAGCAGCTCAGGACAGGGGAGGCTCCCTGGAAACACCATATATTTT
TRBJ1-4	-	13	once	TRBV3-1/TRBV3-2	CASSQDGGEKLFF	TGTGCCAGCAGCCAAGATGGGGGGGAAAAACTGTTTTTT
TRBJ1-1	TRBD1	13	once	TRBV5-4	CASSTDRVSEAFF	TGTGCCAGCAGCACTGACAGGGTGTCTGAAGCTTTCTTT
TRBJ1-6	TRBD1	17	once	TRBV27	CASSSVARDRDNSPLHF	TGTGCCAGCAGTTCAGTGGCACGGGACAGGGACAATTCACCCCTCCACTTT
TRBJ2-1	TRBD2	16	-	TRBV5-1	CASSLAGLAGRNEQFF	TGCGCCAGCAGCTTGGCCGGACTAGCGGGTAGGAATGAGCAGTTCTTC
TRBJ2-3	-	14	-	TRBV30	CAWSTGAGPDTQYF	TGTGCCTGGAGTACTGGGGCAGGGCCAGATACGCAGTATTTT
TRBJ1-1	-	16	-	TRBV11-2	CASGASTGGTNTEAFF	TGTGCCAGCGGGGCCTCGACGGGAGGTACTAACACTGAAGCTTTCTTT
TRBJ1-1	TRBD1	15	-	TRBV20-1	CSASSPGQGNTEAFF	TGCAGTGCTAGTTCACCGGGACAGGGGAACACTGAAGCTTTCTTT
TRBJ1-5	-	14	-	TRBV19	CASTGQRRPQPQHF	TGTGCCAGTACCGGACAGCGTCGACCTCAGCCCCAGCATTTT
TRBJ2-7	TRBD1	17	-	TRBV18	CASSPASGDRGLEEQYF	TGTGCCAGCTCCCCCGCAAGTGGGGACAGGGGGCTAGAAGAGCAGTACTTC
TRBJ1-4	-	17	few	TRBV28	CASSLYRVLGQGGKLFF	TGTGCCAGCAGTTTATACCGTGTGCTGGGGCAGGGTGGGAAACTGTTTTTT
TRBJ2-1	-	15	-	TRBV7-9	CASSLVQGRFDEQFF	TGTGCCAGCAGCTTAGTTCAGGGTCGGTTCGATGAGCAGTTCTTC
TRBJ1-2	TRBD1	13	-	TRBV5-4	CASSSGTGNGYTF	TGTGCCAGCAGCTCCGGGACAGGGAATGGCTACACCTTC
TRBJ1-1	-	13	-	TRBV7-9	CASSSQGGTEAFF	TGTGCCAGCAGCTCGCAAGGGGGAACTGAAGCTTTCTTT
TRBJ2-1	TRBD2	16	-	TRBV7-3	CASSYRSASGSNEQFF	TGTGCCAGCAGCTACCGATCGGCTAGCGGGAGCAATGAGCAGTTCTTC
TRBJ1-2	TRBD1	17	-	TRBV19	CASSTAGTGGPSYGYTF	TGTGCCAGTAGTACGGCGGGGACAGGGGGCCCCTCATATGGCTACACCTTC
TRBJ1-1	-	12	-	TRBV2	CASSAQGTEAFF	TGTGCCAGCAGCGCCCAGGGGACTGAAGCTTTCTTT
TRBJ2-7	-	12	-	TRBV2	CASRSPLYEQYF	TGTGCCAGCAGGTCCCCACTCTACGAGCAGTACTTC
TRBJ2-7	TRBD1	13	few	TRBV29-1	CSVTGQGYYEQYF	TGCAGCGTTACGGGACAGGGTTACTACGAGCAGTACTTC
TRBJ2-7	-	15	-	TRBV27	CASREISASSYEQYF	TGTGCCAGCAGGGAAATTAGCGCGAGCTCCTACGAGCAGTACTTC
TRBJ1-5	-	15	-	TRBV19	CASSSRTGDNQPQHF	TGTGCCAGTAGTTCACGGACGGGGGACAATCAGCCCCAGCATTTT
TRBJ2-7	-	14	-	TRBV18	CASSPSTSTEEQYF	TGTGCCAGCTCACCTTCAACTTCTACCGAGGAGCAGTACTTC
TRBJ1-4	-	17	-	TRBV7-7	CASSLFLQPQWDEKLFF	TGTGCTAGCAGCTTATTCCTACAGCCTCAGTGGGATGAAAAACTGTTTTTT
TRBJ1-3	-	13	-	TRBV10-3	CAISGRRGDTIYF	TGTGCCATCAGTGGTAGGAGGGGTGACACCATATATTTT
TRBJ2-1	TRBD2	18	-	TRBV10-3	CAIRQPATAGGGGNEQFF	TGTGCCATCAGACAACCCGCCACAGCGGGAGGTGGGGGAAATGAGCAGTTCTTC
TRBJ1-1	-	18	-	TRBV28	CASSSVGWAGGMNTEAFF	TGTGCCAGCAGTTCTGTGGGATGGGCGGGGGGAATGAACACTGAAGCTTTCTTT
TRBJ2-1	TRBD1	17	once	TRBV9	CASSLTTGGSVSREQFF	TGTGCCAGCAGCCTTACGACAGGGGGCTCGGTATCGCGTGAGCAGTTCTTC
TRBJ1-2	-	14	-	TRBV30	CAWSVGLNNYGYTF	TGTGCCTGGAGTGTCGGACTGAATAACTATGGCTACACCTTC
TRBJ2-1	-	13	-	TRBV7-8	CASSHSRRYEQFF	TGTGCCAGCAGCCACTCCCGGCGGTATGAGCAGTTCTTC
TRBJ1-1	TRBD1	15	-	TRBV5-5	CASSRAGGQVIEAFF	TGTGCCAGCAGCCGAGCGGGCGGACAGGTGATTGAAGCTTTCTTT
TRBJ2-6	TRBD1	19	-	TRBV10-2	CASRDPTGAFISGANVLTF	TGCGCCAGCAGGGACCCGACAGGGGCCTTCATCTCTGGGGCCAACGTCCTGACTTTC
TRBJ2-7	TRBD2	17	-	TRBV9	CASSVGLAGGSSYEQYF	TGTGCCAGCAGCGTAGGACTAGCGGGAGGCAGCTCCTACGAGCAGTACTTC
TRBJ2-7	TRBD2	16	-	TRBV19	CASSGTSGRYSYEQYF	TGTGCCAGTAGTGGGACTAGCGGGCGATACTCCTACGAGCAGTACTTC
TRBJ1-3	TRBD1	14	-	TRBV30	CAWRKTGAGNTIYF	TGTGCCTGGAGGAAGACAGGGGCTGGAAACACCATATATTTT
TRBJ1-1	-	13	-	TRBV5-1	CASTGNLNTEAFF	TGCGCCAGCACGGGGAACTTGAACACTGAAGCTTTCTTT